The clone carrying this T cell receptor (beta chain) was seen more than once but under ten times. Its antigen remains unidentified. The V end lost 4 bases, the J end lost 4 bases, and 17 bases lay between the germline ends. The CDR3 runs to 15 residues. Germline assignment: CDR1 SGHAT and CDR2 FQNNGV. Repertoires were generated with immunoSEQ multiplex PCR, while TCRdb's copy carries only in-frame clones and drops some. The sample records more than 20,000 clones, about 81% being singletons. The data were taken from a study of CD4 T cells in relation to SARS-CoV-2 and coronaviruses. Overall study: After roughly ten days of antigen culture, PBMC TCR beta CDR3s were sequenced.

Study outcomes and limitations: In around two thirds of donors, memory CD4+ clonotypes crossrecognized SARS-CoV-2 and at least one common cold coronavirus spike.

Unexposed donor CD4+ T cells date from 2011-2018, before the COVID-19 pandemic. Isolation of CD4+ T cells took place after about 9 days in culture. Cells permitting, SARS-CoV-2 S/N and four cold-coronavirus spikes were tested on unexposed-donor CD4+ T cells. Fresh IL-2 medium replaced half the medium on days 3 and 7. The chain carries TRBV11-2 and TRBJ2-7; D tentatively fits TRBD1 or TRBD2 (5 bases each). The sample taken for sequencing was CD4+ T cells from PBMCs, cultured in vitro. The TCR comes from a human donor in good health. CDR3 coding DNA: TGTGCCAGCAGCTGGCCGGGGCGGCCCCCATACGAGCAGTACTTC. Residues: CASSWPGRPPYEQYF.